Listed below are T cell receptor beta chains from one sample, sequenced in a study of blood T cell repertoires in COVID-19. Using immunoSEQ multiplex PCR, the repertoire was profiled, and TCRdb retains in-frame clones only, with some absent. This table has 150,000 to 200,000 clones, roughly 90% appearing once. The sequenced sample consisted of peripheral blood. The receptors were sampled from a man between 50 and 59 years old with acute or convalescent COVID-19. Each CDR3 is given with its conserved first and last residue. D genes are given only for firm matches. Size is omitted from some rows. Given values are once, few, many or a class for expanded clones.

CDR3 protein	CDR3 DNA	D gene	V gene	J gene	clone size
CASSPQPGTGSTEAFF	TGTGCCAGCTCACCACAGCCCGGGACAGGGTCCACTGAAGCTTTCTTT	TRBD1	TRBV18	TRBJ1-1	NA
CAIRSQGGSREQYF	TGTGCCATCAGGTCCCAGGGGGGTTCTAGGGAGCAGTACTTC	NA	TRBV10-3	TRBJ2-7	NA
CASSMGLNYGYTF	TGTGCCAGCAGCATGGGCCTTAACTATGGCTACACCTTC	NA	TRBV7-9	TRBJ1-2	NA
CASSLWGTVYGDQPQHF	TGTGCCAGCAGCTTGTGGGGGACAGTTTATGGGGATCAGCCCCAGCATTTT	TRBD1	TRBV5-6	TRBJ1-5	NA
CASSQSGLAGAHTGELFF	TGCGCCAGCAGTCAATCTGGTCTAGCGGGGGCGCACACCGGGGAGCTGTTTTTT	TRBD2	TRBV23-1	TRBJ2-2	NA
CASGQRAMNTEAFF	TGTGCCAGTGGACAAAGGGCGATGAACACTGAAGCTTTCTTT	NA	TRBV7-2	TRBJ1-1	NA
CASSPSGGRTGELFF	TGTGCCAGCAGTCCTAGCGGGGGGCGTACCGGGGAGCTGTTTTTT	TRBD2	TRBV27	TRBJ2-2	NA
CASSLGGRGTEAFF	TGCGCCAGCAGCTTGGGTGGGAGGGGGACTGAAGCTTTCTTT	NA	TRBV5-1	TRBJ1-1	NA
CASRPHGGTGNTIYF	TGTGCCAGCAGACCCCACGGGGGAACTGGAAACACCATATATTTT	NA	TRBV6-5	TRBJ1-3	NA
CASTVGLGYEQYF	TGTGCCAGCACCGTGGGACTCGGCTACGAGCAGTACTTC	NA	TRBV28	TRBJ2-7	NA
CASSPGDRALYGYTF	TGTGCCAGCAGCCCGGGGGACAGGGCTTTATATGGCTACACCTTC	TRBD1	TRBV5-4	TRBJ1-2	few
CASSPRGTYNEQFF	TGTGCCAGCAGTCCCAGGGGTACCTACAATGAGCAGTTCTTC	NA	TRBV27	TRBJ2-1	NA
CASSRTRQGYEKLFF	TGTGCCAGCAGCCGGACCCGACAGGGTTACGAAAAACTGTTTTTT	TRBD1	TRBV5-6	TRBJ1-4	NA